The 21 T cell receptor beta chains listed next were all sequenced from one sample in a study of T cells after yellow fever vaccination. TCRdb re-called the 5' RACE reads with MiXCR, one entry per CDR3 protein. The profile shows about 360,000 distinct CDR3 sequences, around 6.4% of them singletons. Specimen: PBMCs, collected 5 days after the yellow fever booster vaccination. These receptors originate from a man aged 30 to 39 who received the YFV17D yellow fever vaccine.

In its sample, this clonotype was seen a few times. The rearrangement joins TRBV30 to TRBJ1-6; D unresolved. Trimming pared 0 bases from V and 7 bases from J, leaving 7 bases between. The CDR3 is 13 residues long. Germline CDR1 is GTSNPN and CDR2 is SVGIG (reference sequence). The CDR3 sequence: CAWSVRPNSPLHF. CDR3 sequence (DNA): TGTGCCTGGAGTGTACGGCCCAATTCACCCCTCCACTTT.

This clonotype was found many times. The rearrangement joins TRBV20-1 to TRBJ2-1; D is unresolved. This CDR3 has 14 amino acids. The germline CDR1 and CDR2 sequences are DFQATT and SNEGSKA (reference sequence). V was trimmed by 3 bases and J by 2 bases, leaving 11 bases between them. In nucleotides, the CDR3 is TGCAGTGCTAGTCCCGATTCCGCCTACAATGAGCAGTTCTTC. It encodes CSASPDSAYNEQFF.

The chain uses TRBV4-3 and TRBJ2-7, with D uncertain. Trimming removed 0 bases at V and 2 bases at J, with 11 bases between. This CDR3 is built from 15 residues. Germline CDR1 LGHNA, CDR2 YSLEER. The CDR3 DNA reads TGCGCCAGCAGCCAAGATTTCGTGCCTACCTACGAGCAGTACTTC. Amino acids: CASSQDFVPTYEQYF.

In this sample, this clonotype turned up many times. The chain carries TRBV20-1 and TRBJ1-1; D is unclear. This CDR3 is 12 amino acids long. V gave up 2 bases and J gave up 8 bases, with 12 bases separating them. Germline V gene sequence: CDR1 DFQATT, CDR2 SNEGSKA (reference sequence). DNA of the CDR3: TGCAGTGCTAGAAATGTGTGGGCCGAAGCTTTCTTT. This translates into CSARNVWAEAFF.

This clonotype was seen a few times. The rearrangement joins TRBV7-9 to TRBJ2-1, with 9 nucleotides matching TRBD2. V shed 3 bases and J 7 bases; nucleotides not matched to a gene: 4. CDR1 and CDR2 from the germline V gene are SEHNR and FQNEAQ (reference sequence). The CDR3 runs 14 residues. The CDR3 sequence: CASSFAGGGNEQFF. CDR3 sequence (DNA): TGTGCCAGCAGCTTTGCGGGAGGGGGGAATGAGCAGTTCTTC.

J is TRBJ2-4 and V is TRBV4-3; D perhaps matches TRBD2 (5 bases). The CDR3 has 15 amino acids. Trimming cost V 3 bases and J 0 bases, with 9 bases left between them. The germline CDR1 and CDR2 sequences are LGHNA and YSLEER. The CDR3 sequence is CASSQSDLAKNIQYF. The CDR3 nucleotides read TGCGCCAGCAGCCAGTCGGACTTAGCCAAAAACATTCAGTACTTC.

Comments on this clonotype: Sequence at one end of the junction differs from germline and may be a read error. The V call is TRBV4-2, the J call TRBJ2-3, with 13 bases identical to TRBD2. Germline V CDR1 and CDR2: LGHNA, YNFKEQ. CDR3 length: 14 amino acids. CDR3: CASSQDLSGTSGDF. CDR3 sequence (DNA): TGTGCCAGCAGCCAAGATCTTTCGGGGACTAGCGGGGATTTT.

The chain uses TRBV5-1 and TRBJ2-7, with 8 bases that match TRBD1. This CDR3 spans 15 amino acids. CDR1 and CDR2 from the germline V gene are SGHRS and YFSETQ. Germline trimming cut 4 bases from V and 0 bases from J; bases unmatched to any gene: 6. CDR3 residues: CASSNRDRSSYEQYF. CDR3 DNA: TGCGCCAGCAGCAACCGGGACAGGAGCTCCTACGAGCAGTACTTC.

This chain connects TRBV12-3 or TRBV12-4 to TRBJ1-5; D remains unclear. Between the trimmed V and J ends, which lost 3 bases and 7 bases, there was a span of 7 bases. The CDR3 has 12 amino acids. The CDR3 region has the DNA TGTGCCAGCAGTTTCCTAAGCCAGCCCCAGCATTTT. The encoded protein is CASSFLSQPQHF.

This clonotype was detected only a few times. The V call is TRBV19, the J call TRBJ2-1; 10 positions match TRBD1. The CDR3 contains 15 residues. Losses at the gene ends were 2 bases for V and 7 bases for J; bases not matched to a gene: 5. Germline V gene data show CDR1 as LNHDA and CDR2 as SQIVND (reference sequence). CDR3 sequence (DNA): TGTGCCAGTAGTATAAGGACAGGGGGTTATAATGAGCAGTTCTTC. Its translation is CASSIRTGGYNEQFF.

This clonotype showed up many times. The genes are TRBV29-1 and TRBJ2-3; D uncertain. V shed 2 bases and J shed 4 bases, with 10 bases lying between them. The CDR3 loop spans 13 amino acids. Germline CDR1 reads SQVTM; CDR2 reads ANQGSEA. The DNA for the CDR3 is TGCAGCGTTGAAAAAGGATTGGCAGATACGCAGTATTTT. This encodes CSVEKGLADTQYF.

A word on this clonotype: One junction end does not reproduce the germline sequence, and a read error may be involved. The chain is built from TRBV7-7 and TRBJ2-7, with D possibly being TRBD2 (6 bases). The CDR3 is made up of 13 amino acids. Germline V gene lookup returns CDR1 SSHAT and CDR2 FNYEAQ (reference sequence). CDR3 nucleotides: TGTGCTAGCAGCTTAGCGGCAAACCGCGAGCAGTACTTC. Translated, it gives CASSLAANREQYF.

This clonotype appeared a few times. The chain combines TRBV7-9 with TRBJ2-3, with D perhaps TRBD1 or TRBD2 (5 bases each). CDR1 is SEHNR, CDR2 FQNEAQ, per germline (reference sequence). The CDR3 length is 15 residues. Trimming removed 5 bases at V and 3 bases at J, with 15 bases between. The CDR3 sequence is CASSPPRGWTDTQYF. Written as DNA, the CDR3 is TGTGCCAGCAGCCCCCCGAGGGGCTGGACAGATACGCAGTATTTT.

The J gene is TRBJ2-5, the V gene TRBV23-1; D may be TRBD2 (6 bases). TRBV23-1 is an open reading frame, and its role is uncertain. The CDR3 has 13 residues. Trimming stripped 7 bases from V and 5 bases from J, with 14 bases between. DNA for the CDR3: TGCGCCAGCACACCGGGGGAAGAGGAGACCCAGTACTTC. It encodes CASTPGEEETQYF.

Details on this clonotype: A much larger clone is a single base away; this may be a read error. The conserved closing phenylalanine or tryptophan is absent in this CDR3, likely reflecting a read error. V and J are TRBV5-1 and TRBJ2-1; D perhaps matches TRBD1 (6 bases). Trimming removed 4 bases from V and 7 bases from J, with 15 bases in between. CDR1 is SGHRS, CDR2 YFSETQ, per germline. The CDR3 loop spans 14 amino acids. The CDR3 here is CASSTPHRANEQFS. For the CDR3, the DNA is TGCGCCAGCAGCACCCCCCACAGGGCAAATGAGCAGTTCTCC.

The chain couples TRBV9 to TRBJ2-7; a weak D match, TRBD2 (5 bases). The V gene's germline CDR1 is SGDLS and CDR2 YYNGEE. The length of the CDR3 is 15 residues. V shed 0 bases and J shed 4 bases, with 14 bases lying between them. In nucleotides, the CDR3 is TGTGCCAGCAGCGTAGAAGGACTCCACGGGTACGAGCAGTACTTC. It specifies CASSVEGLHGYEQYF.

The CDR3 loop reads CASSTGTGSWEQYF. Here the CDR3 DNA reads TGTGCCAGCAGTACCGGGACAGGGTCTTGGGAGCAGTACTTC. This chain uses TRBV7-9 with TRBJ2-7; TRBD1 matches 9 bases. V dropped 6 bases and J dropped 7; count of bases not matched to a gene: 10. This CDR3 contains 14 residues. Germline CDR1 is SEHNR and CDR2 is FQNEAQ (reference sequence).

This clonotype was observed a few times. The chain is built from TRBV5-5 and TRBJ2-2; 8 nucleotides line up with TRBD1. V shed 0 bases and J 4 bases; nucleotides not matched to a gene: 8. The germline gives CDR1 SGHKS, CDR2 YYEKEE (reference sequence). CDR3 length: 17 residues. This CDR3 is CASSLVLGQGITGELFF. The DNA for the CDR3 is TGTGCCAGCAGCTTGGTGTTAGGACAGGGAATCACCGGGGAGCTGTTTTTT. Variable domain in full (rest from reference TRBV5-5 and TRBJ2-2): DAGVTQSPTHLIKTRGQQVTLRCSPISGHKSVSWYQQVLGQGPQFIFQYYEKEERGRGNFPDRFSARQFPNYSSELNVNALLLGDSALYLCASSLVLGQGITGELFFGEGSRLTVL.

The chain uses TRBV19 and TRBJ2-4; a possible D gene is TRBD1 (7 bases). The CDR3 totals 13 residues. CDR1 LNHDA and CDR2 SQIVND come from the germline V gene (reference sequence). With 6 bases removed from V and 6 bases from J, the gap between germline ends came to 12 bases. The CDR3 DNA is TGTGCCAGTAGCCAGGGGGGTGGAAACATTCAGTACTTC. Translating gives CASSQGGGNIQYF.

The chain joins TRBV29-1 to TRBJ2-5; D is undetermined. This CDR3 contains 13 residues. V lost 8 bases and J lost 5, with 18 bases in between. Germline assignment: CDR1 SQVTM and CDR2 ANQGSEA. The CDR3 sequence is CSPFRIESETQYF. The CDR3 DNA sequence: TGCAGCCCATTTAGGATTGAATCGGAGACCCAGTACTTC.

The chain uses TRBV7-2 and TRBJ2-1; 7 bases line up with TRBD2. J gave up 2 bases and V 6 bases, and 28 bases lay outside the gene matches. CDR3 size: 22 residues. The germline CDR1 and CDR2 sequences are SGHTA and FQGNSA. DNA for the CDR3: TGTGCCAGCAGACCGCTGGGGGGTATCGGGGGGAATCGCCCCGGGCCCTACAATGAGCAGTTCTTC. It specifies CASRPLGGIGGNRPGPYNEQFF.